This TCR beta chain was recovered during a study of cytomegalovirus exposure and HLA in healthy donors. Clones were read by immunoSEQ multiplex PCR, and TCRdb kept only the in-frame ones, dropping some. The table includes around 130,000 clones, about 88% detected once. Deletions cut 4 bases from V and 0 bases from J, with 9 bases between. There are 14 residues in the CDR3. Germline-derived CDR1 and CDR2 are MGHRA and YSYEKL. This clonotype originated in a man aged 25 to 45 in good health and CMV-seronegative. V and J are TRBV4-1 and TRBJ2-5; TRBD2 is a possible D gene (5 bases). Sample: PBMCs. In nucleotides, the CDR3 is TGCGCCAGCAGCCGTGGGGAGAACCAAGAGACCCAGTACTTC. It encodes CASSRGENQETQYF.